This T cell receptor beta chain was recorded in a study of control samples from healthy donors and cancer patients. Trimming cost V 6 bases and J 1 base, with 13 bases left between them. Germline values: CDR1 MNHEY, CDR2 SVGAGI. The CDR3 loop spans 14 amino acids. Libraries were prepared by immunoSEQ multiplex PCR; TCRdb keeps only in-frame clonotypes and omits some of them. The sample has 130,000 or so clones; roughly 92% are singletons. The material sequenced was blood. This chain joins TRBV6-5 and TRBJ2-7, with TRBD1 as a possible D gene (6 bases). The origin of this receptor is a man aged 18-30 years in good health. CDR3 region: CASSRDRRSYEQYF. The CDR3 bases are TGTGCCAGCAGCCGTGACAGGCGGTCCTACGAGCAGTACTTC.